The present T cell receptor beta chain was sequenced within a study of blood T cells in healthy people across ages. There were healthy Caucasian individuals from Russia, aged roughly 6 to 95, serving as donors. Note on this clonotype: Its antigen is undetermined.

PCR was performed a second time for roughly 7 to 11 cycles using a sample-barcoded 5' primer and a J-beta primer mix. TCRdb reanalysed the 5' RACE reads using MiXCR and keeps one entry per CDR3 protein. The sample holds 540,000 or so distinct CDR3 sequences; about 26% are singletons and the top ten take about a fifth. Findings of the study overall: Donor CMV infection status was unknown, possibly confounding age-related changes in expanded clonotypes. Aged donors had fewer naive CD4+ cells and lower diversity than long-lived donors.

Per the germline V gene, CDR1 is LGHDT and CDR2 is YNNKEL (reference sequence). The length of the CDR3 is 12 residues. V lost 4 bases to trimming and J lost 5 bases, with 8 bases between them. This chain connects TRBV3-1 to TRBJ1-1, with D unclear. The receptor was isolated from a woman in her sixties or seventies in good health. The specimen sequenced was blood. This CDR3 is CASSLMGTEAFF. CDR3 nucleotides: TGTGCCAGCAGCCTAATGGGGACTGAAGCTTTCTTT.